This TCR beta chain is drawn from a study of blood T cell repertoires in COVID-19. Study at large: The study drew acute and convalescent COVID-19 samples from the United States, Italy and Spain. In each case, the material was cDNA or gDNA derived from T cells, B-cell-depleted T cells, or PBMCs.

Under the authors' procedure: Nucleated cell counts were estimated from reference gene primer amplification. Sequencing was performed with immunoSEQ multiplex PCR; in TCRdb, only in-frame clones are kept and a portion is missing. Clone size and the V and J calls come from that table; the DNA yielded D and trimming. The sample has 60,000 to 70,000 clones, less than 90% seen once. This CDR3 is built from 13 residues. From germline, CDR1 is MNHNY and CDR2 SVGAGI (reference sequence). V was pared by 6 bases and J by 5 bases, with 13 bases between. The chain combines TRBV6-6 with TRBJ1-2; TRBD1 might be the D (6 bases). Sequencing was carried out using peripheral blood. This receptor was identified in an elderly man with acute or convalescent COVID-19. CDR3 residues: CASSPDSVYGYTF. In nucleotides, the CDR3 is TGTGCCAGCAGCCCGGACAGCGTTTATGGCTACACCTTC.